This T cell receptor beta chain came from a study of T cells in Graves' hyperthyroidism and ophthalmopathy. The ends were cut back, 6 bases at V and 1 base at J, with 14 bases in the middle. CDR3 length: 14 residues. Germline loops: CDR1 SQVTM, CDR2 ANQGSEA. This clonotype was seen at least ten times. Investigators excluded patients with uncontrolled infection, other autoimmune disease, pregnancy or lactation. In making diagnoses, clinical symptoms, serum thyroxine and TRAb, thyroid ultrasound and orbital computed tomography were all used. The blood sample was taken at first hyperthyroidism diagnosis, before any ophthalmopathy symptoms. TCR beta CDR3 sequences were amplified from RNA transcripts. With the HTBI primer set, the TCR CDR3 went through a first round of RT-PCR. One entry per CDR3 protein, called by TCRdb with MiXCR from the multiplex PCR reads. The sample shows around 340,000 distinct CDR3 sequences, approximately 17% of them seen only once.

This sequence joins TRBV29-1 and TRBJ2-3; a weak D match, TRBD2 (5 bases). The origin of this receptor is a woman in her twenties or thirties with Graves' hyperthyroidism that later progressed to Graves' ophthalmopathy. The sample was blood. The CDR3, as DNA: TGCAGCGTGCGGACTGGCTTCGGCACAGATACGCAGTATTTT. Protein product: CSVRTGFGTDTQYF.